The clone carrying this TCR beta chain was picked up many times. This entry is derived from a study of T cells in Graves' hyperthyroidism and ophthalmopathy. Patients counted as stable if ophthalmopathy did not develop within 18 months. Amplified TCR beta CDR3 regions derived from RNA transcripts. Using the HTBI primer set, a first-round RT-PCR was run on the TCR CDR3. One entry per CDR3 protein, called by TCRdb with MiXCR from the multiplex PCR reads. The data show some 550,000 distinct CDR3 sequences, about a fifth seen once. The clonotype originates from a man aged 18 to 30 with Graves' hyperthyroidism. Sequenced input: blood.

The CDR3: CASSEHLGNQPQHF. In DNA form, the CDR3 reads TGTGCCAGCAGTGAACACCTAGGCAATCAGCCCCAGCATTTT. The chain joins TRBV2 to TRBJ1-5, with D uncertain. CDR1 SNHLY and CDR2 FYNNEI come from the germline V gene. The CDR3 runs to 14 residues. V lost 2 bases, J lost 2 bases, and 7 bases lay in between.